The 21 T cell receptor beta chains reported below all come from one sample, sequenced in a study of T-cell reconstitution after alpha-beta-depleted transplantation in children. Preparing the TCRbeta library involved the use of unique molecular identifiers. TCRdb redid the calling of the PCR reads with MiXCR, one entry per CDR3 protein. The sample holds some 15,000 distinct CDR3 sequences, roughly 4.7% seen once. The sample here was PBMCs, taken before TCRalphabeta/CD19-depleted stem cell transplant. The receptors stem from a boy aged 5-17 years with acute lymphoblastic leukemia, due to receive a stem cell transplant.

The V call is TRBV20-1, the J call TRBJ2-7, with 11 positions matching TRBD2. The ends lost 0 bases at V and 7 bases at J; junction bases unmatched: 8. Germline V gene lookup returns CDR1 DFQATT and CDR2 SNEGSKA (reference sequence). CDR3 length: 15 residues. CDR3 protein: CSARERSSGRWEQYF. In DNA form, the CDR3 reads TGCAGTGCTAGAGAAAGGTCTAGCGGGAGGTGGGAGCAGTACTTC.

This clonotype was recorded many times. V and J are TRBV19 and TRBJ2-5; D gene uncertain. Germline lookup yields CDR1 LNHDA and CDR2 SQIVND (reference sequence). V lost 5 bases and J lost 4, with 11 bases in between. The CDR3 spans 13 residues. The CDR3, as DNA: TGTGCCAGTAGTCCCGGTCCTAGAGAGACCCAGTACTTC. Its translation is CASSPGPRETQYF.

This clonotype was seen ten or more times. The chain recombines TRBV5-6 with TRBJ1-3; the D is unclear. CDR3 size: 15 residues. Trimming cost V 4 bases and J 0 bases, with 11 bases left between them. Germline loops: CDR1 SGHDT, CDR2 YYEEEE. The CDR3 region is CASSSPRISGNTIYF. The CDR3 bases are TGTGCCAGCAGCAGCCCCAGGATCTCTGGAAACACCATATATTTT.

This clonotype appeared many times. The CDR3 sequence: CASRTENNQPQHF. CDR3 in DNA: TGTGCCAGCCGAACCGAAAACAATCAGCCCCAGCATTTT. The chain employs TRBV2 and TRBJ1-5; no clear D. V lost 8 bases and J lost 3, with 11 bases in between. Per the germline V gene, CDR1 is SNHLY and CDR2 is FYNNEI. The CDR3 consists of 13 residues.

This clonotype was seen ten or more times. V gene TRBV20-1 combines with J gene TRBJ1-6, with no clear D. The V gene lost 0 bases and the J gene lost 0 bases, with 3 bases spanning the gap. This CDR3 contains 14 residues. Germline CDR1 and CDR2: DFQATT and SNEGSKA (reference sequence). CDR3 DNA sequence: TGCAGTGCTAGAGACCGCTCCTATAATTCACCCCTCCACTTT. Translating gives CSARDRSYNSPLHF.

In this sample, this clonotype turned up many times. The rearrangement uses TRBV6-6 and TRBJ1-5, with TRBD1 matching over 7 bases. Germline V gene data show CDR1 as MNHNY and CDR2 as SVGAGI (reference sequence). The ends lost 5 bases at V and 6 bases at J; junction bases unmatched: 4. This CDR3 spans 13 amino acids. The CDR3 sequence is CASSPTGRQPQHF. The CDR3 DNA sequence: TGTGCCAGCAGTCCGACAGGGCGTCAGCCCCAGCATTTT.

This clonotype has at least ten counts. The chain has TRBV27 and TRBJ2-7; tentatively, D is TRBD1 or TRBD2 (5 bases each). Per the germline V gene, CDR1 is MNHEY and CDR2 is SMNVEV (reference sequence). V lost 2 bases and J lost 3, with 8 bases in between. CDR3 length: 13 residues. The CDR3 protein is CASSLRDGYEQYF. The CDR3 bases are TGTGCCAGCAGTTTAAGGGACGGCTACGAGCAGTACTTC.

This clonotype was counted at least ten times. V usage is TRBV7-9 and J usage is TRBJ1-4; maybe TRBD1 (5 bases). Looked up from germline, CDR1 is SEHNR and CDR2 is FQNEAQ (reference sequence). The CDR3 has 15 amino acids. The V end was cut by 0 bases, the J end by 9 bases, with 14 bases between. CDR3 sequence (DNA): TGTGCCAGCAGCTTAGCGGGACCAACGGGTCAAAAACTGTTTTTT. It encodes CASSLAGPTGQKLFF. Drawing the rest from reference TRBV7-9 and TRBJ1-4, the complete variable domain is DTGVSQNPRHKITKRGQNVTFRCDPISEHNRLYWYRQTLGQGPEFLTYFQNEAQLEKSRLLSDRFSAERPKGSFSTLEIQRTEQGDSAMYLCASSLAGPTGQKLFFGSGTQLSVL.

Within the sample, this clonotype is medium-sized. This sequence joins TRBV12-3 or TRBV12-4 and TRBJ2-1; a weak D match, TRBD1 (6 bases). The CDR3 totals 12 residues. Trimming took off 11 bases at V and 0 bases at J, with 8 bases between the two ends. The CDR3 loop reads CALGGSYNEQFF. The CDR3, as DNA: TGTGCCTTAGGGGGCTCCTACAATGAGCAGTTCTTC.

The V and J genes are TRBV11-3 and TRBJ2-3, with a possible D match to TRBD2 (6 bases). V lost 2 bases to trimming and J lost 4 bases, with 16 bases between them. CDR3 length: 16 amino acids. The germline V gene has CDR1 SGHNT and CDR2 YENEEA. This CDR3 is CASSLRGQGGADTQYF. CDR3 bases: TGTGCCAGCAGCTTACGTGGGCAGGGAGGCGCAGATACGCAGTATTTT.

This clonotype was recorded many times. The chain is built from TRBV12-3 or TRBV12-4 and TRBJ2-1; possibly TRBD1 for D (5 bases). CDR3 length: 15 residues. V lost 7 bases to trimming and J lost 0 bases, with 13 bases between them. CDR3 nucleotides: TGTGCCAGCAAAAGGGGCCTCAGCTCCTACAATGAGCAGTTCTTC. It yields the protein CASKRGLSSYNEQFF.

Ten or more counts support this clonotype. The chain combines TRBV19 with TRBJ1-2; D uncertain. Looked up from germline, CDR1 is LNHDA and CDR2 is SQIVND (reference sequence). The V gene lost 0 bases and the J gene lost 4 bases, with 15 bases spanning the gap. This CDR3 spans 16 amino acids. DNA of the CDR3: TGTGCCAGTAGTATAGATCTTCGGGGAGCGGCCTATGGCTACACCTTC. Translation gives CASSIDLRGAAYGYTF.

This clonotype showed up many times. The chain is built from TRBV27 and TRBJ1-5; 8 bases are shared with TRBD1. Trimming at V came to 6 bases and at J to 7 bases, leaving 11 bases not matched to a gene. CDR1 is MNHEY and CDR2 is SMNVEV in the germline V gene (reference sequence). The CDR3 covers 15 residues. CDR3 sequence reads: CASRTTGGMGQPQHF. As DNA, the CDR3 is TGTGCCAGCAGAACTACAGGGGGGATGGGGCAGCCCCAGCATTTT.

The rearrangement uses TRBV6-1 and TRBJ2-1; possible D gene TRBD1, 6 bases. The CDR3 has 15 residues. The V gene's germline CDR1 is MNHNS and CDR2 SASEGT. The V end lost 6 bases, the J end lost 4 bases, and 16 bases lay between the germline ends. The CDR3 DNA reads as TGTGCCAGCAGACCCCGGGACAAGAAATACAATGAGCAGTTCTTC. Protein: CASRPRDKKYNEQFF.

This clonotype was counted ten times or more. The rearrangement joins TRBV7-3 to TRBJ2-1, with 7 positions matching TRBD2. Looked up from germline, CDR1 is SGHTA and CDR2 is FQGTGA. V lost 1 base to trimming and J lost 4 bases; unmatched junction nucleotides: 4. The CDR3 is made up of 15 amino acids. The CDR3 protein is CASSLIAGVYNEQFF. The CDR3 nucleotides read TGTGCCAGCAGCTTAATTGCGGGGGTATACAATGAGCAGTTCTTC.

This clonotype is medium-sized within its sample. V is TRBV28 and J is TRBJ2-6, with 9 bases aligning to TRBD1. The V gene end was trimmed by 6 bases and the J gene end by 0 bases; junction bases not matched to a gene: 9. The CDR3 has 18 residues. Germline values: CDR1 MDHEN, CDR2 SYDVKM. The CDR3 nucleotides read TGTGCCAGCAGGGGGACAGGGTGGCTTTACTCTGGGGCCAACGTCCTGACTTTC. Translation gives CASRGTGWLYSGANVLTF. Based on the CDR3 plus reference TRBV28 and TRBJ2-6, the full variable domain is DVKVTQSSRYLVKRTGEKVFLECVQDMDHENMFWYRQDPGLGLRLIYFSYDVKMKEKGDIPEGYSVSREKKERFSLILESASTNQTSMYLCASRGTGWLYSGANVLTFGAGSRLTVL.

In its sample, this clonotype is medium-sized. The genes are TRBV24-1 and TRBJ2-5; 9 bases align to TRBD1. Germline CDR1 is KGHDR and CDR2 is SFDVKD. With V trimmed by 4 bases and J by 5 bases, 4 bases remained unmatched. The CDR3 has 14 residues. The CDR3 region has the DNA TGTGCCACCAGTGACACCGGGACAGGGGAGACCCAGTACTTC. Translation: CATSDTGTGETQYF.

By share, this clonotype ranks as medium-sized. J is TRBJ2-6 and V is TRBV20-1; 9 bases agree with TRBD1. The CDR3 length is 15 residues. The germline gives CDR1 DFQATT, CDR2 SNEGSKA (reference sequence). Trimming removed 4 bases from V and 0 bases from J; junction bases left unmatched: 1. The CDR3 DNA reads as TGCAGTGCTACGGACAGGGGCTCTGGGGCCAACGTCCTGACTTTC. It codes for CSATDRGSGANVLTF.

This clonotype is classed as medium-sized. V is TRBV28 and J is TRBJ2-7, with 8 bases that match TRBD2. There are 16 residues in the CDR3. Germline values: CDR1 MDHEN, CDR2 SYDVKM. V was pared by 6 bases and J by 4 bases, with 14 bases of the junction left unmatched. The CDR3 region is CASRTTTGGVKYEQYF. CDR3 nucleotide sequence: TGTGCCAGCAGGACCACAACGGGAGGGGTGAAATACGAGCAGTACTTC.

This clonotype was seen many times. This sequence joins TRBV4-1 and TRBJ2-1, with D possibly matching TRBD2 (5 bases). Germline assignment: CDR1 MGHRA and CDR2 YSYEKL. This CDR3 has 13 amino acids. Trimming took off 3 bases at V and 9 bases at J, with 12 bases between the two ends. The CDR3 nucleotides read TGCGCCAGCAGCCACCTTAGGAGCGGTGAGCAGTTCTTC. It specifies CASSHLRSGEQFF.

This clonotype was counted ten times or more. The chain joins TRBV27 to TRBJ1-1; perhaps TRBD1 as D (5 bases). V was pared by 4 bases and J by 8 bases, with 23 bases between. Germline values: CDR1 MNHEY, CDR2 SMNVEV (reference sequence). The CDR3 runs to 16 residues. Here the CDR3 reads CASSSSRQGKPFEAFF. CDR3 DNA sequence: TGTGCCAGCAGTTCCAGTAGGCAGGGAAAACCTTTCGAAGCTTTCTTT.